This T cell receptor (beta chain) was documented in a study of blood T cells in healthy people across ages. Whole-study findings and limits: Greater diversity and more naive CD4+ cells were seen in long-lived donors than in aged donors.

Germline loops: CDR1 LGHDT, CDR2 YNNKEL (reference sequence). The CDR3 totals 16 residues. Trimming stripped 5 bases from V and 4 bases from J, with 20 bases between. About this clonotype: Its antigen is undetermined.

Then a second PCR, running about 6 to 11 cycles, was carried out with a sample-barcoded 5' primer and a J-beta primer mix. Via MiXCR, TCRdb re-called the 5' RACE reads, giving one row per CDR3 protein. The top ten hold 3.7% of the sample, which has 800,000 or so distinct CDR3 sequences, approximately 25% seen once. This same sample was also part of a study on T cells of mothers and their children.

This clonotype was sampled from a boy between 10 and 17 years old in good health. The chain couples TRBV3-1 to TRBJ2-5, with no clear D. The sequenced sample was blood. The CDR3 protein is CASSTTEDVPGETQYF. CDR3 nucleotide sequence: TGTGCCAGCAGCACAACTGAGGATGTACCTGGAGAGACCCAGTACTTC.